The 7 T cell receptor beta chains given below trace back to one sample, sequenced in a study of CD8+ T cells in alopecia areata. RNA extraction and reverse transcription yielded cDNA as sequencing template. Method: immunoSEQ multiplex PCR; TCRdb's copy keeps in-frame clones and lacks some. The data show roughly 120,000 clones, over 60% seen once. Sequencing used CD4+ T cells sorted from blood. The origin of the receptors is a human donor in good health.

This chain links TRBV6-6 with TRBJ2-5; D call uncertain. The CDR3 is 14 amino acids. Germline CDR1 is MNHNY and CDR2 is SVGAGI (reference sequence). V was clipped by 4 bases and J by 1 base, with 10 bases between them. For the CDR3, the DNA is TGTGCCAGCAGTTGGGCCCCGGGCCAAGAGACCCAGTACTTC. Encoded protein: CASSWAPGQETQYF.

The chain is built from TRBV10-3 and TRBJ2-3; D is unresolved. Trimming took off 4 bases at V and 2 bases at J, with 4 bases between the two ends. CDR1 is ENHRY, CDR2 SYGVKD, per germline. The CDR3 has 12 amino acids. Here the CDR3 reads CAISADTDTQYF. The CDR3 DNA is TGTGCCATCAGTGCAGACACAGATACGCAGTATTTT.

The genes are TRBV11-2 and TRBJ2-6; 12 nucleotides align to TRBD1. V lost 4 bases, J lost 4 bases, and 5 bases stayed unmatched. CDR1 and CDR2 from the germline V gene are SGHAT and FQNNGV. This CDR3 spans 17 amino acids. Here the CDR3 reads CASSSGQGALGANVLTF. The DNA for the CDR3 is TGTGCCAGCAGCTCGGGACAGGGGGCGTTGGGGGCCAACGTCCTGACTTTC.

The chain recombines TRBV14 with TRBJ1-2; TRBD1 might be the D (5 bases). Between the trimmed V and J ends, which lost 3 bases and 0 bases, there was a span of 8 bases. CDR3 length: 14 residues. Per germline, CDR1 SGHDN and CDR2 FVKESK. The CDR3 sequence is CASSQLGPNYGYTF. Here the CDR3 DNA reads TGTGCCAGCAGCCAGCTGGGGCCTAACTATGGCTACACCTTC.

The CDR3 protein is CASSWRSGANVLTF. DNA of the CDR3: TGCGCCAGCAGCTGGCGCTCTGGGGCCAACGTCCTGACTTTC. The gene calls are TRBV5-1 and TRBJ2-6, with no clear D. With 3 bases removed from V and 0 bases from J, the gap between germline ends came to 4 bases. CDR3 size: 14 residues. The germline gives CDR1 SGHRS, CDR2 YFSETQ.

This clone came up a few times. The V and J genes are TRBV30 and TRBJ1-1; weak D call: TRBD1 (6 bases). The CDR3 totals 12 residues. The V gene's germline CDR1 is GTSNPN and CDR2 SVGIG (reference sequence). Trimming pared 4 bases from V and 4 bases from J, leaving 10 bases between. Here the CDR3 DNA reads TGTGCCTGGATCAAAGGGGGCACTGAAGCTTTCTTT. It specifies CAWIKGGTEAFF.

This clone was seen just once. The rearrangement joins TRBV7-2 to TRBJ1-1, with 8 bases matching TRBD1. There are 15 residues in the CDR3. CDR1 and CDR2 from the germline V gene are SGHTA and FQGNSA. After removal of 5 bases from V and 4 bases from J, the junction contained 9 bases not matched to a gene. The DNA of the CDR3 is TGTGCCAGCAGCCGGCACAGGACAGGGACCACTGAAGCTTTCTTT. Its protein is CASSRHRTGTTEAFF.